This T cell receptor (beta chain) was sequenced during a study of cytomegalovirus exposure and HLA in healthy donors. PCR amplification relied on 60 Vbeta primers (plus 13 Jbeta primers). Here immunoSEQ multiplex PCR was the method, and the copy in TCRdb shows in-frame clones only, minus some. Of roughly 170,000 clones listed, roughly 80% are singletons. CDR3 length equals 16 residues. The V gene's germline CDR1 is MDHEN and CDR2 SYDVKM. The J segment lost 3 bases and the V segment lost 5 bases, leaving 7 bases of the junction unmatched. The material sequenced was PBMCs. The chain uses TRBV28 and TRBJ2-7; 13 bases map to TRBD2. The TCR comes from a man younger than 45 in good health and CMV-seronegative. The CDR3, as DNA: TGTGCCAGCAGTGAACTGAGGACTAGCGGGAGCTACGAGCAGTACTTC. Residues: CASSELRTSGSYEQYF.